The entry below describes one TCR beta chain. Its specificity is unknown. The data derive from a study of cytomegalovirus exposure and HLA in healthy donors. Study-wide context: One earlier analysis, a look at about 179 million T cells, found roughly 120 million unique TCR beta sequences.

CDR3 length equals 15 residues. CDR1 and CDR2 from the germline V gene are LNHNV and YYDKDF (reference sequence). The ends were cut back, 5 bases at V and 7 bases at J, with 17 bases in the middle. It was with 60 Vbeta and 13 Jbeta primers that the PCR ran. TCRdb keeps only in-frame clones here, not all; method: immunoSEQ multiplex PCR. The repertoire holds approximately 120,000 clones, about four fifths seen once, with under 2.5% in the top ten. Study-wide points: A later analysis showed that HLA-associated TCR beta chains had undergone more clonal expansion than equally common others. TCR beta sequences numbering fewer than 20,000 were associated with HLA alleles at 0.05 false discovery rate in a later analysis.

Unrecorded immune exposures were likely, despite nominal health at sampling. Sequencing input: PBMCs. This TCR came from a woman in her 30s in good health and CMV-seronegative. The chain is built from TRBV15 and TRBJ1-4; D is perhaps TRBD1 (5 bases). This CDR3 is CATSLDSRGGEKLFF. CDR3 sequence (DNA): TGTGCCACCAGCCTTGACAGTCGAGGTGGTGAAAAACTGTTTTTT.